This is a list of T cell receptor beta chains from one sample in a study of CD8 T cells in ankylosing spondylitis. TCRdb re-derived calls from the 5' RACE reads in MiXCR, one entry per CDR3 protein. The sample carries some 840,000 distinct CDR3 sequences, about 10% recorded once. Material for sequencing was blood, either unsorted or a sorted T cell fraction (not recorded which). The origin of the receptors is a male donor with ankylosing spondylitis. Both conserved end residues are part of each CDR3. Each record gives: CDR3 DNA, CDR3 protein, V gene, D gene, J gene, clone size. D genes are given only for firm matches. Rows may omit the clone size; those that give it use once, few, many or a size class.

cdr3_nt: TGCAGTCACTCCGGGACAGGGCGTCAGCCCCAGCATTTT; cdr3_aa: CSHSGTGRQPQHF; v_call: TRBV20-1; d_call: TRBD1; j_call: TRBJ1-5; clone_size: few
cdr3_nt: TGCAGTGCTAGATCGCCCGGGACAGGGGGCGACGAGCAGTACTTC; cdr3_aa: CSARSPGTGGDEQYF; v_call: TRBV20-1; d_call: TRBD1; j_call: TRBJ2-7; clone_size: many
cdr3_nt: TGTGCCACCAGCAGACGCAGGGGATTTGGCACCGGGGAGCTGTTTTTT; cdr3_aa: CATSRRRGFGTGELFF; v_call: TRBV15; d_call: .; j_call: TRBJ2-2; clone_size: .
cdr3_nt: TGCGCCAGCAGACCCGGGACTCAATCCTACGAGCAGTACTTC; cdr3_aa: CASRPGTQSYEQYF; v_call: TRBV4-1; d_call: .; j_call: TRBJ2-7; clone_size: .
cdr3_nt: TGCAGTGCTAGAGGACAGGGGAACACCGGGGAGCTGTTTTTT; cdr3_aa: CSARGQGNTGELFF; v_call: TRBV20-1; d_call: TRBD1; j_call: TRBJ2-2; clone_size: .
cdr3_nt: TGCGCCAGCAGCTTGGGACTACGTGGGGGGACCCAGTACTTC; cdr3_aa: CASSLGLRGGTQYF; v_call: TRBV5-1; d_call: .; j_call: TRBJ2-5; clone_size: .
cdr3_nt: TGTGCCACCGGGGGAGTTACAGGGCACGGGTCCTACGAGCAGTACTTC; cdr3_aa: CATGGVTGHGSYEQYF; v_call: TRBV24-1; d_call: .; j_call: TRBJ2-7; clone_size: many
cdr3_nt: TGTGCCAGCGGGGGGACCAACACCGGGGAGCTGTTTTTT; cdr3_aa: CASGGTNTGELFF; v_call: TRBV7-3; d_call: .; j_call: TRBJ2-2; clone_size: few
cdr3_nt: TGCGCCAGCAGCGGGGCGGGAGCGACCGGGGAGCTGTTTTTT; cdr3_aa: CASSGAGATGELFF; v_call: TRBV5-1; d_call: TRBD2; j_call: TRBJ2-2; clone_size: .
cdr3_nt: TGCGCCAGCAGCCAAGGGGTGGTCACTGAAGCTTTCTTT; cdr3_aa: CASSQGVVTEAFF; v_call: TRBV4-3; d_call: .; j_call: TRBJ1-1; clone_size: .
cdr3_nt: TGCAGTGCTTCGGGGGTCCTTAGCTCACCCCTCCACTTT; cdr3_aa: CSASGVLSSPLHF; v_call: TRBV20-1; d_call: .; j_call: TRBJ1-6; clone_size: many
cdr3_nt: TGTGCCAGCAGTTACGGGACAGGGAATGAAAAACTGTTTTTT; cdr3_aa: CASSYGTGNEKLFF; v_call: TRBV6-5; d_call: TRBD1; j_call: TRBJ1-4; clone_size: few
cdr3_nt: TGCAGTGCTAGAGTCGCTGGGACTGGGAGTGAAGAGACCCAGTACTTC; cdr3_aa: CSARVAGTGSEETQYF; v_call: TRBV20-1; d_call: .; j_call: TRBJ2-5; clone_size: few
cdr3_nt: TGTGCCAGCAGTCTCAACCAGTACTCTGGGGCCAACGTCCTGACTTTC; cdr3_aa: CASSLNQYSGANVLTF; v_call: TRBV6-1; d_call: .; j_call: TRBJ2-6; clone_size: few
cdr3_nt: TGTGCCAGCAACTCAATTTACACCGAGAACACTGAAGCTTTCTTT; cdr3_aa: CASNSIYTENTEAFF; v_call: TRBV12-3/TRBV12-4; d_call: .; j_call: TRBJ1-1; clone_size: few
cdr3_nt: TGTGCCAGCAGCTCCCGATCACAGGGGACCAACGTCCTGACTTTC; cdr3_aa: CASSSRSQGTNVLTF; v_call: TRBV11-3; d_call: TRBD1; j_call: TRBJ2-6; clone_size: .
cdr3_nt: TGCAGTGCGCCTCTAGCGGCCCCCACAGATACGCAGTATTTT; cdr3_aa: CSAPLAAPTDTQYF; v_call: TRBV20-1; d_call: TRBD2; j_call: TRBJ2-3; clone_size: few
cdr3_nt: TGTGCCAGCAGCGTTCTTTCGTATACGCAGTATTTT; cdr3_aa: CASSVLSYTQYF; v_call: TRBV7-2; d_call: .; j_call: TRBJ2-3; clone_size: .
cdr3_nt: TGTGCCAGCAGCTCCAGCTCCGGGACTTTCCCTCACACAGATACGCAGTATTTT; cdr3_aa: CASSSSSGTFPHTDTQYF; v_call: TRBV11-1; d_call: .; j_call: TRBJ2-3; clone_size: few
cdr3_nt: TGTGCCAGCAGCTTGGGGGGGATGGACAGGACCTACGAGCAGTACTTC; cdr3_aa: CASSLGGMDRTYEQYF; v_call: TRBV5-4; d_call: TRBD1; j_call: TRBJ2-7; clone_size: few
cdr3_nt: TGTGCCAGCAGTTGGGACAGGCGCCTTAATTCACCCCTCCACTTT; cdr3_aa: CASSWDRRLNSPLHF; v_call: TRBV6-5; d_call: TRBD1; j_call: TRBJ1-6; clone_size: many
cdr3_nt: TGTGCCATCAGTGAGTCAACGCGGAGCTCCTATAATTCACCCCTCCACTTT; cdr3_aa: CAISESTRSSYNSPLHF; v_call: TRBV10-3; d_call: .; j_call: TRBJ1-6; clone_size: many
cdr3_nt: TGTGCCTGGAAGGGGGACCCCTACGAGCAGTACTTC; cdr3_aa: CAWKGDPYEQYF; v_call: TRBV30; d_call: .; j_call: TRBJ2-7; clone_size: .
cdr3_nt: TGCAGTGCTCCGCCAGTCACTGAAGCTTTCTTT; cdr3_aa: CSAPPVTEAFF; v_call: TRBV20-1; d_call: .; j_call: TRBJ1-1; clone_size: .